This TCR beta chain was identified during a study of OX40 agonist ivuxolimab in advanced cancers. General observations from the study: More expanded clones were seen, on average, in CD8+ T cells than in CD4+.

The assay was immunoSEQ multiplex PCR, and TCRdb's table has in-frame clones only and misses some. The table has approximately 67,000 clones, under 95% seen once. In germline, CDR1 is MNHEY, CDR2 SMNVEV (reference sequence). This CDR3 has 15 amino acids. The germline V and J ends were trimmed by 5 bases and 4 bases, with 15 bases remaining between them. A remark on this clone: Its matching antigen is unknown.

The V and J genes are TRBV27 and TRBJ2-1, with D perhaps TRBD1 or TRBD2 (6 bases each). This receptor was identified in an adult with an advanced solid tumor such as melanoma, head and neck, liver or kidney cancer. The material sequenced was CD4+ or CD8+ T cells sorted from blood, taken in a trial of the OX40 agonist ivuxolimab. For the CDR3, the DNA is TGTGCCAGCAGTCCCGAGCAGGGGACTTACAATGAGCAGTTCTTC. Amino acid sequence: CASSPEQGTYNEQFF.